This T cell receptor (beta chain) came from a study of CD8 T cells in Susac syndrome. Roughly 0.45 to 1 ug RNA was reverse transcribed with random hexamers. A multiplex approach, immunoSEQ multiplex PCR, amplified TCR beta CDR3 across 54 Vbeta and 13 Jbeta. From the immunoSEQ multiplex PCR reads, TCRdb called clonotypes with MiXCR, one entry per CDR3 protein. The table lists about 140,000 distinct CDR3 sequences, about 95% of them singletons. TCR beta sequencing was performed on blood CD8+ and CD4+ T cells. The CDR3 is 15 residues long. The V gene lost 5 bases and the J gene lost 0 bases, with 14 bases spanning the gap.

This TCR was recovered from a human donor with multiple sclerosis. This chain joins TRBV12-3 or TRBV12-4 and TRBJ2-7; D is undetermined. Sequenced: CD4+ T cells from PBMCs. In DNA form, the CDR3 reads TGTGCCAGCAGTCAACCAGGTTCCCTCTCCTACGAGCAGTACTTC. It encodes CASSQPGSLSYEQYF.